Listed below are T cell receptor beta chains from one sample, sequenced in a study of blood T cell repertoires in COVID-19. Profiling relied on immunoSEQ multiplex PCR, and the TCRdb table lists in-frame clones only, not all of them. Of 300,000 to 400,000 clones listed, around 86% were seen once; the top ten hold 1%. Sample: peripheral blood. The receptors shown here come from a man aged 45-65 years with active or convalescent COVID-19. CDR3s leave out the opening cysteine and the closing phenylalanine or tryptophan. Clone size is stated in some rows and not others, as once, few, many or a class when expanded.

V	J	size	CDR3
TRBV6-5	TRBJ2-1	.	ASKGTTSYNEQF
TRBV21-1	TRBJ1-2	.	ASRKGTDANYGYT
TRBV19	TRBJ2-3	.	ASSTRTSGGRGSSTDTQY
TRBV6-2/TRBV6-3	TRBJ2-7	.	ASSGQGQSYEQY
TRBV29-1	TRBJ2-7	once	SVVTGSSYEQY
TRBV6-6	TRBJ2-1	.	ATGLAAYNEQF
TRBV10-3	TRBJ2-5	.	AISGLAGEGSGGETQY
TRBV5-6	TRBJ1-2	once	ASSHLTGPYGYT
TRBV10-3	TRBJ2-1	.	AISDSGQGEQF
TRBV24-1	TRBJ1-2	.	ATSQTGGYGYT
TRBV11-1	TRBJ2-7	.	ASSLDETRFYEQY
TRBV23-1	TRBJ2-3	.	ASSHPYGTSGWGDTQY
TRBV4-2	TRBJ1-2	.	ASSQVQQGLEGKGYT
TRBV28	TRBJ2-7	.	ARGTGGRYEQY